This TCR beta chain is from a study of neurological immune-mediated disorders. Points from the study as a whole: Private repertoires in all groups were suggested by the absence of shared CDR3 amino acid sequences among expanded clones across subjects.

Between the trimmed V and J ends, which lost 1 base and 15 bases, there was a span of 13 bases. The CDR3 loop spans 12 amino acids. CDR1 is SGHTA, CDR2 FQGNSA, per germline. This clonotype was recorded many times. The antigen is undetermined. 5'RACE with 10-nucleotide random UMIs produced the cDNA. TCRdb itself ran the 5' RACE reads through MiXCR, one entry per CDR3 protein. In the table there are approximately 30,000 distinct CDR3 sequences, just over 4% of which are singletons. This receptor was obtained from a woman in her forties in good health. The V gene is TRBV7-2, the J gene TRBJ2-1; D is possibly TRBD2 (5 bases). The sequenced sample was CD4+ T cells from blood. CDR3 residues: CASSLDLPRAFF. As DNA, the CDR3 is TGTGCCAGCAGCTTAGATCTCCCGCGGGCGTTCTTC. The variable domain in full, with the rest retrieved from reference TRBV7-2 and TRBJ2-1, is GAGVSQSPSNKVTEKGKDVELRCDPISGHTALYWYRQSLGQGLEFLIYFQGNSAPDKSGLPSDRFSAERTGGSVSTLTIQRTQQEDSAVYLCASSLDLPRAFFGPGTRLTVL.